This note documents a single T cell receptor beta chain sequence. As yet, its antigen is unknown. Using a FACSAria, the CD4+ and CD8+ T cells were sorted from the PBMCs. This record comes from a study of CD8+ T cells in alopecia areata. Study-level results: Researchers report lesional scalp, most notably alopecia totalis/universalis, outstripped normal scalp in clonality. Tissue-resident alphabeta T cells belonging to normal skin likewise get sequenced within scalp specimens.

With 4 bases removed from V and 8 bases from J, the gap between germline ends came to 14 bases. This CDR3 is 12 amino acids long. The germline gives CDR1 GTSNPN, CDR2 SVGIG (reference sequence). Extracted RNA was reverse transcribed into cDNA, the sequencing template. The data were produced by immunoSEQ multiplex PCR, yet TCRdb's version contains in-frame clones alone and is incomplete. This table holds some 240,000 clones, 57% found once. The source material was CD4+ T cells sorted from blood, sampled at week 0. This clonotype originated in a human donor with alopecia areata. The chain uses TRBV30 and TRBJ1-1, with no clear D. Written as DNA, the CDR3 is TGTGCCTGGATCCCACCGGGCCTCGAAGCTTTCTTT. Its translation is CAWIPPGLEAFF.